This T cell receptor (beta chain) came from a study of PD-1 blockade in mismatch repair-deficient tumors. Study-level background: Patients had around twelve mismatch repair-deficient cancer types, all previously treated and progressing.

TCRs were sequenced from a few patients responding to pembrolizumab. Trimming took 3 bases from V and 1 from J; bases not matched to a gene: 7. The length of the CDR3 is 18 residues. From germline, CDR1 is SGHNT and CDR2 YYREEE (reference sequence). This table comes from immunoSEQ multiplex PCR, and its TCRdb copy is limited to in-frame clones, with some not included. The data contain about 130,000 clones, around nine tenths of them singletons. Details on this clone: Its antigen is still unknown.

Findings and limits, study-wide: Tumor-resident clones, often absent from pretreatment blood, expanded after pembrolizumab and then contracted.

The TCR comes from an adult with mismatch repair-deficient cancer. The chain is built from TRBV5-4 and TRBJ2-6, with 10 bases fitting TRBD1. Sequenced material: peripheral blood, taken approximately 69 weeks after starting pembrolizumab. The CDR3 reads CASSSPGQGRSGANVLTF. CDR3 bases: TGTGCCAGCAGCTCACCGGGACAGGGGAGGTCTGGGGCCAACGTCCTGACTTTC.